This is a list of T cell receptor beta chains from one sample in a study of blood T cell repertoires in COVID-19. TCRdb keeps only in-frame clones here, not all; method: immunoSEQ multiplex PCR. The table shows 140,000 to 150,000 clones, with roughly 84% occurring only once. Source material: peripheral blood. The receptor set was obtained from a human donor in a cohort sampled during active COVID-19. The CDR3 runs from the conserved cysteine through the conserved F or W. D genes are given only for firm matches. Expanded clones are given a class, and other clones once, few, many or no size at all.

j_gene: TRBJ1-3
abundance: once
v_gene: TRBV12-3/TRBV12-4
d_gene: NA
CDR3nt: TGTGCCAGCAGTCCCCTACTTGTTGACACCATATATTTT
CDR3aa: CASSPLLVDTIYF

j_gene: TRBJ1-5
abundance: NA
v_gene: TRBV7-2
d_gene: NA
CDR3nt: TGTGCCAGCAGCTTAGGACATATAATGGGTCAGCCCCAGCATTTT
CDR3aa: CASSLGHIMGQPQHF

j_gene: TRBJ1-3
abundance: NA
v_gene: TRBV7-9
d_gene: TRBD1
CDR3nt: TGTGCCAGCAGCTGGGACAGGGAACCTGGAAACACCATATATTTT
CDR3aa: CASSWDREPGNTIYF

j_gene: TRBJ1-3
abundance: NA
v_gene: TRBV9
d_gene: NA
CDR3nt: TGTGCCAGCAGCGTAGCTACAGGGCGCTCTGGAAACACCATATATTTT
CDR3aa: CASSVATGRSGNTIYF

j_gene: TRBJ1-3
abundance: NA
v_gene: TRBV2
d_gene: NA
CDR3nt: TGTGCCAGCAGTGATGGCCTAAACACCATATATTTT
CDR3aa: CASSDGLNTIYF

j_gene: TRBJ2-2
abundance: NA
v_gene: TRBV10-1
d_gene: NA
CDR3nt: TGCGCCAGCAGTGAACCGCGGGGCACCGGGGAGCTGTTTTTT
CDR3aa: CASSEPRGTGELFF

j_gene: TRBJ1-2
abundance: few
v_gene: TRBV5-1
d_gene: TRBD1
CDR3nt: TGCGCCAGCAGCGCCGGGACAGGGAACAACGGCTACACCTTC
CDR3aa: CASSAGTGNNGYTF

j_gene: TRBJ1-2
abundance: once
v_gene: TRBV4-1
d_gene: NA
CDR3nt: TGCGCCAGCAGCCAAGATAGGGGATCCCCGACCTATGGCTACACCTTC
CDR3aa: CASSQDRGSPTYGYTF

j_gene: TRBJ2-2
abundance: NA
v_gene: TRBV6-6
d_gene: NA
CDR3nt: TGTGCCAGCAGTTACTCCGCGAGGGATGGCGGGGAGCTGTTTTTT
CDR3aa: CASSYSARDGGELFF

j_gene: TRBJ2-3
abundance: NA
v_gene: TRBV28
d_gene: TRBD2
CDR3nt: TGTGCCAGCAGCCTAGCGGGCGACTCCACAGATACGCAGTATTTT
CDR3aa: CASSLAGDSTDTQYF

j_gene: TRBJ2-3
abundance: NA
v_gene: TRBV30
d_gene: NA
CDR3nt: TGTGCCTGGAGTGTAGTGAGGGATACGCAGTATTTT
CDR3aa: CAWSVVRDTQYF

j_gene: TRBJ2-7
abundance: NA
v_gene: TRBV19
d_gene: TRBD1
CDR3nt: TGTGCCAGTAGGAGGGACAGGGAAAGTTACGAGCAGTACTTC
CDR3aa: CASRRDRESYEQYF

j_gene: TRBJ2-7
abundance: few
v_gene: TRBV4-3
d_gene: NA
CDR3nt: TGCGCCAGCAGCCAAGGTGGTAGTAGGGGCGCCGAGCAGTACTTC
CDR3aa: CASSQGGSRGAEQYF

j_gene: TRBJ2-7
abundance: few
v_gene: TRBV29-1
d_gene: TRBD1
CDR3nt: TGCAGCGTCGCAGGGGACCTGAGGACAGGGTCCTACGAGCAGTACTTC
CDR3aa: CSVAGDLRTGSYEQYF

j_gene: TRBJ2-2
abundance: NA
v_gene: TRBV30
d_gene: NA
CDR3nt: TGTGCCTGGAGTCTAGACGGGGAGCTGTTTTTT
CDR3aa: CAWSLDGELFF

j_gene: TRBJ1-5
abundance: NA
v_gene: TRBV19
d_gene: NA
CDR3nt: TGTGCCAGTAGTATCCAAGATATAGGCAATCAGCCCCAGCATTTT
CDR3aa: CASSIQDIGNQPQHF

j_gene: TRBJ1-1
abundance: NA
v_gene: TRBV27
d_gene: TRBD1
CDR3nt: TGTGCCAGCAGTCTAAAAACAGGGGGCACTGAAGCTTTCTTT
CDR3aa: CASSLKTGGTEAFF

j_gene: TRBJ2-5
abundance: NA
v_gene: TRBV5-5
d_gene: NA
CDR3nt: TGTGCCAGCAGCTTGGGAGCCGGGTACCAAGAGACCCAGTACTTC
CDR3aa: CASSLGAGYQETQYF

j_gene: TRBJ2-5
abundance: NA
v_gene: TRBV5-1
d_gene: TRBD1
CDR3nt: TGCGCCAGCAGCCCCGGGACAGGGGCAGAGACCCAGTACTTC
CDR3aa: CASSPGTGAETQYF

j_gene: TRBJ1-1
abundance: once
v_gene: TRBV6-5
d_gene: NA
CDR3nt: TGTGCCAGCAGACTAAACACTGAAGCTTTCTTT
CDR3aa: CASRLNTEAFF

j_gene: TRBJ1-2
abundance: NA
v_gene: TRBV20-1
d_gene: TRBD1
CDR3nt: TGCAGCGCCACAGGGGTAAATGGCTACACCTTC
CDR3aa: CSATGVNGYTF

j_gene: TRBJ1-2
abundance: NA
v_gene: TRBV4-3
d_gene: NA
CDR3nt: TGCGCCAGCAGCCAAGACCTGGCGGACAGCTATGGCTACACCTTC
CDR3aa: CASSQDLADSYGYTF

j_gene: TRBJ1-5
abundance: NA
v_gene: TRBV9
d_gene: TRBD1
CDR3nt: TGTGCCAGCAGCGTAGATCCGGGACAGGGGAACGGCAATCAGCCCCAGCATTTT
CDR3aa: CASSVDPGQGNGNQPQHF

j_gene: TRBJ1-4
abundance: NA
v_gene: TRBV5-1
d_gene: NA
CDR3nt: TGCGCCAGCAGCTTGGGGGCGCGGGGCGGATCCGAAAAACTGTTTTTT
CDR3aa: CASSLGARGGSEKLFF

j_gene: TRBJ1-5
abundance: NA
v_gene: TRBV7-2
d_gene: NA
CDR3nt: TGTGCCAGCAGCAGTGCGGGGAAGAGAGATCAGCCCCAGCATTTT
CDR3aa: CASSSAGKRDQPQHF

j_gene: TRBJ2-2
abundance: NA
v_gene: TRBV15
d_gene: TRBD1
CDR3nt: TGTGCCACCAGCAGGGCCCCGGGACAGGGGAACACCGGGGAGCTGTTTTTT
CDR3aa: CATSRAPGQGNTGELFF

j_gene: TRBJ1-5
abundance: NA
v_gene: TRBV19
d_gene: TRBD1
CDR3nt: TGTGCCAGTAGTATTGCCGCCGGGACAGGGGCCCAGCCCCAGCATTTT
CDR3aa: CASSIAAGTGAQPQHF

j_gene: TRBJ1-2
abundance: NA
v_gene: TRBV2
d_gene: NA
CDR3nt: TGTGCCAGCAGTGAGAACTCGTATGGCTACACCTTC
CDR3aa: CASSENSYGYTF

j_gene: TRBJ1-1
abundance: NA
v_gene: TRBV4-3
d_gene: TRBD1
CDR3nt: TGCGCCAGCAGCCAAGAGGGGACAGGGTGGGGGAACACTGAAGCTTTCTTT
CDR3aa: CASSQEGTGWGNTEAFF

j_gene: TRBJ1-2
abundance: few
v_gene: TRBV7-9
d_gene: NA
CDR3nt: TGTGCCAGCAGCTTAGCTATCCCTCTCTATGGCTACACCTTC
CDR3aa: CASSLAIPLYGYTF

j_gene: TRBJ2-7
abundance: once
v_gene: TRBV30
d_gene: NA
CDR3nt: TGTGCCTGGAGCAAAGACACCAAGGGGGACGAGCAGTACTTC
CDR3aa: CAWSKDTKGDEQYF

j_gene: TRBJ1-5
abundance: NA
v_gene: TRBV6-6
d_gene: NA
CDR3nt: TGTGCCAGCAGTCGGCGAGGGAGGGGGGGAGATCTCCATCAGCCCCAGCATTTT
CDR3aa: CASSRRGRGGDLHQPQHF

j_gene: TRBJ1-1
abundance: NA
v_gene: TRBV3-1/TRBV3-2
d_gene: NA
CDR3nt: TGTGCCAGCAGCCTAGGCGGGTCCGGGGGTGAAGCTTTCTTT
CDR3aa: CASSLGGSGGEAFF

j_gene: TRBJ2-2
abundance: NA
v_gene: TRBV13
d_gene: NA
CDR3nt: TGTGCCAGCAGCTACTCACGGGGGTCGGTGTTCGCGAACACCGGGGAGCTGTTTTTT
CDR3aa: CASSYSRGSVFANTGELFF

j_gene: TRBJ1-1
abundance: few
v_gene: TRBV7-2
d_gene: NA
CDR3nt: TGTGCCAGCAGCTTATACGGGTTAATGAACACTGAAGCTTTCTTT
CDR3aa: CASSLYGLMNTEAFF

j_gene: TRBJ2-1
abundance: NA
v_gene: TRBV24-1
d_gene: NA
CDR3nt: TGTGCCACCAGTGACCCGGGGGGCGGGGATGAGCAGTTCTTC
CDR3aa: CATSDPGGGDEQFF

j_gene: TRBJ1-2
abundance: once
v_gene: TRBV18
d_gene: TRBD1
CDR3nt: TGTGCCAGCTCCCCTACAGGGGAAGGCAGCTATGGCTACACCTTC
CDR3aa: CASSPTGEGSYGYTF

j_gene: TRBJ1-1
abundance: NA
v_gene: TRBV6-1
d_gene: NA
CDR3nt: TGTGCCAGCAGTGAACTGGGGAGAACTGAAGCTTTCTTT
CDR3aa: CASSELGRTEAFF

j_gene: TRBJ2-7
abundance: NA
v_gene: TRBV30
d_gene: TRBD1
CDR3nt: TGTGCCTCGGGACAGGGAATCAGGGAGCAGTACTTC
CDR3aa: CASGQGIREQYF

j_gene: TRBJ1-2
abundance: NA
v_gene: TRBV3-1/TRBV3-2
d_gene: NA
CDR3nt: TGTGCCAGCAGCCGACCGACAGCTGGGGGCTACACCTTC
CDR3aa: CASSRPTAGGYTF

j_gene: TRBJ2-7
abundance: NA
v_gene: TRBV7-9
d_gene: NA
CDR3nt: TGTGCCAGCAGCTTAGCTGCGACTAGTAAATCCGAGCAGTACTTC
CDR3aa: CASSLAATSKSEQYF

j_gene: TRBJ1-6
abundance: few
v_gene: TRBV6-2/TRBV6-3
d_gene: NA
CDR3nt: TGTGCCAGCAGTTACTCTTCAGGGTGGGCACCCCTCCACTTT
CDR3aa: CASSYSSGWAPLHF

j_gene: TRBJ1-1
abundance: NA
v_gene: TRBV2
d_gene: TRBD1
CDR3nt: TGTGCCGCGAGGACAGGGACCGTGAACACTGAAGCTTTCTTT
CDR3aa: CAARTGTVNTEAFF

j_gene: TRBJ2-7
abundance: NA
v_gene: TRBV29-1
d_gene: NA
CDR3nt: TGCAGCGTTGGCGGGGGCCGCGAGCAGTACTTC
CDR3aa: CSVGGGREQYF

j_gene: TRBJ1-1
abundance: NA
v_gene: TRBV5-5
d_gene: NA
CDR3nt: TGTGCCAGCAGCCTATCTGAAGAGGGTGCCAAATACACTGAAGCTTTCTTT
CDR3aa: CASSLSEEGAKYTEAFF

j_gene: TRBJ1-5
abundance: NA
v_gene: TRBV6-1
d_gene: NA
CDR3nt: TGTGCCAGCAGTGAGGGAGGGGATCAGCCCCAGCATTTT
CDR3aa: CASSEGGDQPQHF

j_gene: TRBJ2-2
abundance: many
v_gene: TRBV10-3
d_gene: TRBD2
CDR3nt: TGTGCCATCAGTGCTGGGACTAGCGGGGATCCCCGGGATCCCGGGGAGCTGTTTTTT
CDR3aa: CAISAGTSGDPRDPGELFF

j_gene: TRBJ2-3
abundance: NA
v_gene: TRBV14
d_gene: TRBD1
CDR3nt: TGTGCCAGCAGCCAAAGGGACAGCCCCACAGATACGCAGTATTTT
CDR3aa: CASSQRDSPTDTQYF